A selection of T cell receptor beta chains follows, all from one sample in a study of cytomegalovirus exposure and HLA in healthy donors. Data came from immunoSEQ multiplex PCR; TCRdb stores just in-frame clones and leaves some out. In all, the sample yields more than 100,000 clones. Specimen: PBMCs. These receptors all stem from a man younger than 35 in good health and CMV-seronegative. CDR3s include the opening cysteine and the closing phenylalanine or tryptophan. Fields, in order: D gene, V gene, J gene, CDR3 protein, CDR3 DNA. The D gene is left open where the match is weak.

TRBD1	TRBV27	TRBJ1-2	CASSSQGNYGYTF	TGTGCCAGCAGTTCACAGGGGAACTATGGCTACACCTTC
TRBD1	TRBV6-5	TRBJ1-5	CASSLTGGEQPQHF	TGTGCCAGCAGTCTCACAGGGGGAGAACAGCCCCAGCATTTT
NA	TRBV7-9	TRBJ2-7	CASSSPTKGAYEQYF	TGTGCCAGCAGCTCACCAACTAAGGGGGCCTACGAGCAGTACTTC
NA	TRBV10-3	TRBJ1-1	CAISVGDNTEAFF	TGTGCCATCAGTGTAGGGGATAACACTGAAGCTTTCTTT
NA	TRBV28	TRBJ2-1	CASSPTASSYNEQFF	TGTGCCAGCAGTCCGACTGCAAGCTCCTACAATGAGCAGTTCTTC
NA	TRBV6-4	TRBJ2-1	CASSPLATDYNEQFF	TGTGCCAGCAGTCCTCTAGCGACGGACTACAATGAGCAGTTCTTC
TRBD1	TRBV27	TRBJ2-7	CASGMSGQGAYEQYF	TGTGCCAGCGGGATGTCGGGTCAGGGGGCCTACGAGCAGTACTTC
NA	TRBV9	TRBJ2-7	CASSPSGAYEQYF	TGTGCCAGCAGTCCAAGCGGTGCCTACGAGCAGTACTTC
NA	TRBV4-1	TRBJ1-3	CASSAGGYGPGNTIYF	TGCGCCAGCAGCGCGGGTGGGTACGGCCCTGGAAACACCATATATTTT
NA	TRBV5-1	TRBJ2-1	CASRSHSVDEQFF	TGCGCCAGCAGATCCCACTCGGTCGATGAGCAGTTCTTC
NA	TRBV5-4	TRBJ2-6	CASSSASTGPLSGANVLTF	TGTGCCAGCAGCTCCGCCTCGACAGGCCCCCTCTCTGGGGCCAACGTCCTGACTTTC
TRBD1	TRBV13	TRBJ1-1	CASSPGGGSRGTEAFF	TGTGCCAGTTCGCCCGGAGGGGGCAGTCGAGGAACTGAAGCTTTCTTT
NA	TRBV12-2	TRBJ1-1	CASRLSLKDTEAFF	TGTGCAAGTCGCTTATCCCTAAAAGACACTGAAGCTTTCTTT
NA	TRBV7-8	TRBJ1-1	CASSLEVGNTEAFF	TGTGCCAGCAGCTTAGAAGTCGGGAACACTGAAGCTTTCTTT
NA	TRBV28	TRBJ1-2	CASSLAGLYGYTF	TGTGCCAGCAGTTTAGCGGGGCTTTATGGCTACACCTTC
NA	TRBV5-6	TRBJ1-5	CASSLAGSKGSNQPQHF	TGTGCCAGCAGCTTGGCGGGCTCTAAGGGGAGCAATCAGCCCCAGCATTTT
NA	TRBV29-1	TRBJ2-1	CSVGPSWGEQFF	TGCAGCGTTGGTCCTAGCTGGGGTGAGCAGTTCTTC
TRBD1	TRBV7-8	TRBJ2-7	CASSPGTGGFEQYF	TGTGCCAGCAGCCCAGGGACAGGGGGCTTCGAGCAGTACTTC
NA	TRBV18	TRBJ2-1	CASSPPGGPSYNEQFF	TGTGCCAGCTCACCACCAGGGGGTCCCTCCTACAATGAGCAGTTCTTC
NA	TRBV18	TRBJ2-4	CASSPALTGKNIQYF	TGTGCCAGCTCACCGGCTCTGACAGGCAAAAACATTCAGTACTTC
NA	TRBV15	TRBJ2-7	CATRDLGAGDSHEQYF	TGTGCCACCAGGGATCTGGGGGCGGGAGATTCCCACGAGCAGTACTTC
NA	TRBV18	TRBJ1-2	CASREEGIDYGYTF	TGTGCCAGTAGGGAGGAGGGAATCGACTATGGCTACACCTTC
TRBD1	TRBV25-1	TRBJ1-1	CASSRGGFAEAFF	TGTGCCAGCAGTAGAGGGGGCTTCGCTGAAGCTTTCTTT
NA	TRBV11-2	TRBJ2-7	CASSLGIGGRGIPEQYF	TGTGCCAGCAGCTTAGGGATAGGTGGGAGGGGGATCCCCGAGCAGTACTTC
TRBD1	TRBV9	TRBJ1-2	CASSHDRVNGYTF	TGTGCCAGCAGCCACGACAGGGTGAATGGCTACACCTTC
TRBD1	TRBV6-1	TRBJ2-1	CASVPGQGRNEQFF	TGTGCCAGCGTACCGGGACAGGGCCGCAATGAGCAGTTCTTC
NA	TRBV18	TRBJ1-1	CASSPASSNTEAFF	TGTGCCAGCTCACCGGCCTCTTCGAACACTGAAGCTTTCTTT
TRBD2	TRBV27	TRBJ2-1	CASSRGRTEQFF	TGTGCCAGCAGTCGCGGGAGGACTGAGCAGTTCTTC
NA	TRBV13	TRBJ2-5	CASSFLQQETQYF	TGTGCCAGCAGCTTTCTCCAGCAAGAGACCCAGTACTTC
NA	TRBV7-2	TRBJ2-1	CASSSQGNEQFF	TGTGCCAGCAGCTCTCAGGGAAATGAGCAGTTCTTC
NA	TRBV5-1	TRBJ2-2	CASSLAPHSGELFF	TGCGCCAGCAGCCTAGCGCCCCACTCCGGGGAGCTGTTTTTT
NA	TRBV9	TRBJ1-3	CASSYRDFSGNTIYF	TGTGCCAGCAGCTACCGGGACTTTTCTGGAAACACCATATATTTT
NA	TRBV5-1	TRBJ2-2	CASSSQGPSNTGELFF	TGCGCCAGCAGCTCACAGGGACCCTCGAACACCGGGGAGCTGTTTTTT
TRBD1	TRBV11-2	TRBJ1-1	CASSLQQTGHTEAFF	TGTGCCAGCAGCTTACAACAGACAGGGCACACTGAAGCTTTCTTT
TRBD2	TRBV13	TRBJ2-7	CASSREGGFSYEQYF	TGTGCCAGCAGCCGGGAGGGGGGATTCTCCTACGAGCAGTACTTC
TRBD1	TRBV2	TRBJ1-1	CASSKTGWAFF	TGTGCCAGCAGTAAGACAGGGTGGGCTTTCTTT
TRBD2	TRBV12-5	TRBJ2-1	CASGLSQGGVNEQFF	TGTGCTAGTGGTTTGTCCCAGGGAGGGGTCAATGAGCAGTTCTTC
TRBD1	TRBV6-5	TRBJ2-5	CASRSDRGPQETQYF	TGTGCCAGCAGATCAGACAGGGGACCCCAAGAGACCCAGTACTTC
NA	TRBV19	TRBJ1-1	CASSIGQGNLNTEAFF	TGTGCCAGTAGTATAGGGCAGGGTAATCTGAACACTGAAGCTTTCTTT
NA	TRBV2	TRBJ2-7	CASSARNEQYF	TGTGCCAGCAGTGCCCGTAACGAGCAGTACTTC
TRBD1	TRBV5-1	TRBJ2-3	CASSLEGASTDTQYF	TGCGCCAGCAGCTTGGAGGGGGCAAGCACAGATACGCAGTATTTT
NA	TRBV15	TRBJ1-2	CATSRQSHYGYTF	TGTGCCACCAGCAGGCAGTCCCACTATGGCTACACCTTC
NA	TRBV9	TRBJ2-1	CASSVDGSYNEQFF	TGTGCCAGCAGCGTAGACGGGTCCTACAATGAGCAGTTCTTC
NA	TRBV6-1	TRBJ2-1	CASSPRGRSYNEQFF	TGTGCCAGCAGTCCAAGGGGGAGATCCTACAATGAGCAGTTCTTC
NA	TRBV7-2	TRBJ1-6	CASSTPNHNSPLHF	TGTGCCAGCAGCACTCCAAATCATAATTCACCCCTCCACTTT
TRBD1	TRBV13	TRBJ2-1	CASIGQGTSYNEQFF	TGTGCCAGCATTGGACAGGGGACCTCCTACAATGAGCAGTTCTTC
TRBD1	TRBV5-6	TRBJ1-1	CASSPYRGAQAFF	TGTGCCAGCAGCCCCTACAGGGGGGCGCAAGCTTTCTTT
NA	TRBV27	TRBJ2-2	CASSLVGTVNTGELFF	TGTGCCAGCAGTTTGGTTGGAACAGTCAACACCGGGGAGCTGTTTTTT
TRBD1	TRBV19	TRBJ1-5	CASGQGGQPQHF	TGTGCCAGTGGACAGGGAGGACAGCCCCAGCATTTT
NA	TRBV19	TRBJ1-1	CASRDTNTEAFF	TGTGCCAGTCGGGACACGAACACTGAAGCTTTCTTT
NA	TRBV19	TRBJ1-5	CAGARGHGQPQHF	TGTGCCGGAGCGCGGGGGCATGGTCAGCCCCAGCATTTT
TRBD1	TRBV7-9	TRBJ1-5	CASSQAGGKPQHF	TGTGCCAGCAGCCAGGCAGGGGGTAAGCCCCAGCATTTT
TRBD1	TRBV19	TRBJ2-7	CASSIDPWGTAKEQYF	TGTGCCAGTAGTATAGATCCATGGGGGACAGCCAAAGAGCAGTACTTC
NA	TRBV15	TRBJ2-7	CATSRAAGPANEQYF	TGTGCCACCAGCAGAGCTGCGGGACCGGCCAACGAGCAGTACTTC
TRBD1	TRBV12-5	TRBJ1-2	CASGVDRAGPGYTF	TGTGCTAGTGGTGTCGACAGGGCTGGGCCGGGCTACACCTTC
TRBD1	TRBV19	TRBJ1-2	CASSLWTGVERGYTF	TGTGCCAGTAGTCTCTGGACAGGGGTGGAGAGGGGCTACACCTTC